This T cell receptor (beta chain) came from a study of T cells after posttransplantation cyclophosphamide. Study-level points and caveats: TRB overlap between skin or GI tissue T cells and blood was limited. Donor CD8+ memory clones often dominated recipient blood repertoires at later times.

The table came from immunoSEQ multiplex PCR; TCRdb's copy has only in-frame clones and leaves some out. The sample lists 5,000 or so clones, 85% to 95% seen once, with roughly 1.4% in the top ten. The CDR3 is 18 residues long. As regards this clone: Antigen specificity is unknown.

V and J are TRBV21-1 and TRBJ2-7; the listed D gene, TRBD1, was not tested against the DNA. TRBV21-1 is labeled a pseudogene. The receptor was derived from a woman aged 55-70 years in good health, CMV-negative, and a related stem cell transplant donor. Material: CD4+ T cells sorted from bone marrow. The CDR3 DNA is TGTGCCAGCAGGATCACAGTCGGCTCGGGACAGGGGTTGTACGAGCAGTACTTC. This gives the protein CASRITVGSGQGLYEQYF.